This T cell receptor (beta chain) comes out of a study of T-cell memory formation after mild COVID-19. Study details: Clustering of TCRs was largely donor specific. Study outcomes and limitations: Some clones that responded turned up in pre-infection memory, which suggests that cross-reactive memory joined in.

Notes on this clonotype: Its antigen remains unidentified.

TCRdb re-analysed the 5' RACE reads in MiXCR, keeping a single row per CDR3 protein. Seen here are under 300,000 distinct CDR3 sequences, approximately 8% observed once, and the top ten hold around a fifth. V lost 0 bases, J lost 2 bases, and 8 bases lay in between. CDR1 LGHDT and CDR2 YNNKEL come from the germline V gene (reference sequence). The CDR3 extends over 15 amino acids. V and J are TRBV3-1 and TRBJ2-1, with D unclear. The sample was PBMCs or a T cell subset sorted from them (not recorded which). The sequence came from a man between 18 and 29 years old who had mild COVID-19 (a few samples of this study predate the infection). Cell type and time point are not known. CDR3 amino acids: CASSQEWATYNEQFF. CDR3 nucleotides: TGTGCCAGCAGCCAAGAGTGGGCGACCTACAATGAGCAGTTCTTC.